The next 8 T cell receptor beta chains were all read from a single sample in a study of technical replicates of blood from a few donors (dated by TCRdb to the late 2010s). Libraries were made using the immunoSEQ multiplex PCR assay. TCRdb stores this immuneACCESS table with in-frame sequences only. Part of the clones is absent; in the studies checked, under half of the shortfall reflects unresolved V genes, and no reason is known for the rest. The table for this sample lists about 88,000 clones; 95% of them were counted only once. Around 0.3% of the sample belongs to the ten largest clones. Sequencing input: T cells isolated from PBMCs. These receptors all stem from a human donor in good health.

The sample holds one count of this clone. This chain joins TRBV19 and TRBJ1-3, with a tentative D call TRBD1 (6 bases). V lost 2 bases and J 2 bases, leaving 10 bases between the germline ends. Germline V CDR1 and CDR2: LNHDA, SQIVND (reference sequence). This CDR3 has 15 residues. This CDR3 is CASSIQGIAGNTIYF. CDR3 DNA: TGTGCCAGTAGTATACAGGGGATCGCTGGAAACACCATATATTTT. Combining the CDR3 with reference TRBV19 and TRBJ1-3 gives the whole variable domain DGGITQSPKYLFRKEGQNVTLSCEQNLNHDAMYWYRQDPGQGLRLIYYSQIVNDFQKGDIAEGYSVSREKKESFPLTVTSAQKNPTAFYLCASSIQGIAGNTIYFGEGSWLTVV.

The V call is TRBV28, the J call TRBJ1-2; D is uncertain. The germline CDR1 and CDR2 sequences are MDHEN and SYDVKM. This CDR3 has 18 residues. The V and J ends lost 2 bases and 0 bases respectively, with 19 bases between them. This CDR3 reads CASSLRLGGSLANYGYTF. The CDR3 nucleotides read TGTGCCAGCAGTTTAAGGCTAGGCGGATCACTAGCTAACTATGGCTACACCTTC.

The V gene is TRBV11-3, the J gene TRBJ1-1; D is perhaps TRBD1 (6 bases). The V gene lost 5 bases and the J gene lost 6 bases, with 19 bases spanning the gap. CDR3 length equals 15 residues. The germline CDR1 and CDR2 sequences are SGHNT and YENEEA. The CDR3 coding sequence is TGTGCCAGCAGCCGAAATAACAGGGAAGGGGCTGAAGCTTTCTTT. Protein sequence: CASSRNNREGAEAFF.

CDR3 coding DNA: TGTGCCAGCAGCTTGACTAGCGCTAAAGATACAGATACGCAGTATTTT. Protein sequence: CASSLTSAKDTDTQYF. V and J are TRBV7-9 and TRBJ2-3, with 8 bases matching TRBD2. The CDR3 is made up of 16 amino acids. V shed 3 bases and J 3 bases; nucleotides not matched to a gene: 8. Germline CDR1 and CDR2: SEHNR and FQNEAQ (reference sequence).

The chain uses TRBV2 and TRBJ1-5; tentative D call: TRBD1 (5 bases). Deletions cut 3 bases from V and 2 bases from J, with 8 bases between. This CDR3 spans 14 amino acids. Germline CDR1 and CDR2: SNHLY and FYNNEI. The chain's CDR3 is CASSEEGGNQPQHF. The CDR3 nucleotides read TGTGCCAGCAGTGAGGAAGGGGGCAATCAGCCCCAGCATTTT.

The chain uses TRBV19 and TRBJ1-2; TRBD1 is a possible D gene (6 bases). Between the trimmed V and J ends, which lost 1 base and 2 bases, there was a span of 17 bases. In germline, CDR1 is LNHDA, CDR2 SQIVND (reference sequence). This CDR3 has 17 amino acids. The CDR3 sequence is CASSIVSLQGSNYGYTF. The CDR3 DNA is TGTGCCAGTAGTATAGTATCCTTACAGGGTTCGAACTATGGCTACACCTTC.

The CDR3 DNA sequence: TGTGCCTGGAGAGGGACATACCAAGAGACCCAGTACTTC. It codes for CAWRGTYQETQYF. The V gene is TRBV30, the J gene TRBJ2-5, with D possibly being TRBD1 (6 bases). This CDR3 comprises 13 residues. V was shortened by 3 bases and J by 0 bases, with 8 bases between the two germline ends. The germline V gene has CDR1 GTSNPN and CDR2 SVGIG (reference sequence).

This chain joins TRBV27 and TRBJ2-2, with a weak D call TRBD1 (5 bases). The CDR3 spans 13 residues. Trimming left V 5 bases short and J 3 bases short, with 7 bases between. From germline, CDR1 is MNHEY and CDR2 SMNVEV (reference sequence). The CDR3 reads CASSDRYTGELFF. In nucleotides, the CDR3 is TGTGCCAGCAGTGACAGATACACCGGGGAGCTGTTTTTT.